Described below is a single TCR beta chain sequence and its context. Enrolled through a virtual design, the participants were between 18 and 89 years of age and came from 24 US areas. In the study's own analysis: Amplification of reference gene primers provided the estimated nucleated cell counts. Profiling relied on immunoSEQ multiplex PCR, and the TCRdb table lists in-frame clones only, not all of them. V, J and clone size were drawn from that table, and D and trimming were deduced from the DNA. The sample includes 350,000 or so clones, around 86% of them seen just once. This entry comes from a study of blood T cell repertoires in COVID-19. Looking at the study overall: Samples representing acute and convalescent COVID-19 were sourced from the United States, Italy and Spain.

V lost 3 bases to trimming and J lost 7 bases, with 12 bases between them. Germline values: CDR1 KGHSH, CDR2 LQKENI. The CDR3 is 13 residues long. The sequenced material came from PBMCs or T cells enriched from blood (not recorded which). The chain joins TRBV18 to TRBJ1-2, with no clear D. This receptor was obtained from a woman between 40 and 55 years old with acute COVID-19. The CDR3 is CASSPEQRGGYTF. The CDR3 DNA reads as TGTGCCAGCTCACCCGAACAACGGGGTGGCTACACCTTC.